Shown below are 10 T cell receptor beta chains from a single sample sequenced in a study of technical replicates of blood from several donors. The data were produced by immunoSEQ multiplex PCR, yet TCRdb's version contains in-frame clones alone and is incomplete. The table lists tens of thousands of clones, 94% of them singletons, with 0.39% in the top ten. Input material: T cells isolated from PBMCs. The receptors here all came from a human donor in good health.

The rearrangement links TRBV19 to TRBJ1-1; D is ambiguous. Trimming pared 3 bases from V and 0 bases from J, leaving 14 bases between. Looked up from germline, CDR1 is LNHDA and CDR2 is SQIVND (reference sequence). There are 16 residues in the CDR3. CDR3 coding DNA: TGTGCCAGTAGTATGGCAGGCGCGAATATGAACACTGAAGCTTTCTTT. Translation: CASSMAGANMNTEAFF.

The genes are TRBV6-1 and TRBJ1-1; tentative D call: TRBD1 (5 bases). The V end was cut by 5 bases, the J end by 2 bases, with 15 bases between. This CDR3 spans 15 amino acids. Germline loops: CDR1 MNHNS, CDR2 SASEGT. CDR3: CASSQGGWQNTEAFF. DNA for the CDR3: TGTGCCAGCAGTCAGGGAGGATGGCAAAACACTGAAGCTTTCTTT.

The V call is TRBV11-2, the J call TRBJ1-2; 7 bases match TRBD1. The germline V gene encodes CDR1 SGHAT and CDR2 FQNNGV. This CDR3 region has 13 residues. V was clipped by 6 bases and J by 6 bases; unmatched bases: 7. CDR3: CASSQTGFDGYTF. CDR3 sequence (DNA): TGTGCCAGCAGTCAGACAGGGTTTGATGGCTACACCTTC.

The J gene is TRBJ1-2, the V gene TRBV7-2; no reliable D call. V was pared by 4 bases and J by 6 bases, with 15 bases between. Germline CDR1 reads SGHTA; CDR2 reads FQGNSA. This CDR3 region has 14 residues. The CDR3, as DNA: TGTGCCAGCAGCTATATGATTATGAGCCATGGCTACACCTTC. It yields the protein CASSYMIMSHGYTF.

The chain couples TRBV6-5 to TRBJ2-7, with 7 nucleotides matching TRBD1. Germline V gene lookup returns CDR1 MNHEY and CDR2 SVGAGI. The CDR3 contains 15 residues. With V trimmed by 5 bases and J by 7 bases, 14 bases remained unmatched. In DNA, the CDR3 is TGTGCCAGCAGTGCAGTAGACAGGGCTCTGACGGAGCAGTACTTC. Translated, it gives CASSAVDRALTEQYF.

The chain links TRBV7-9 to TRBJ2-5; TRBD2 matches at 8 bases. The CDR3 extends over 13 amino acids. Germline CDR1 and CDR2: SEHNR and FQNEAQ (reference sequence). Germline trimming cut 2 bases from V and 4 bases from J; bases unmatched to any gene: 0. The CDR3 DNA reads as TGTGCCAGCAGCTTACTAGCGGGAGAGACCCAGTACTTC. Encoded protein: CASSLLAGETQYF.

The rearrangement links TRBV10-3 to TRBJ2-1; D perhaps matches TRBD2 (5 bases). Germline loops: CDR1 ENHRY, CDR2 SYGVKD. The CDR3 has 13 amino acids. The V gene lost 4 bases and the J gene lost 10 bases, with 14 bases spanning the gap. Written as DNA, the CDR3 is TGTGCCATCAGTGGATGGGGAGTTCGGGAGCAGTTCTTC. Translating gives CAISGWGVREQFF.

The rearrangement uses TRBV6-5 and TRBJ2-7, with 8 bases matching TRBD2. Germline loops: CDR1 MNHEY, CDR2 SVGAGI. The CDR3 has 13 residues. V dropped 6 bases and J dropped 3; count of bases not matched to a gene: 4. The CDR3 sequence is CASRREVLYEQYF. The CDR3 DNA reads TGTGCCAGCAGGCGGGAGGTTCTCTACGAGCAGTACTTC.

V gene TRBV25-1 combines with J gene TRBJ1-4; 7 bases are a match to TRBD1. Germline V CDR1 and CDR2: MGHDK, SYGVNS. The CDR3 extends over 16 amino acids. J gave up 4 bases and V 4 bases, and 9 bases lay outside the gene matches. In DNA form, the CDR3 reads TGTGCCAGCAGTGCGGGCGGACAGGTGTTTAATGAAAAACTGTTTTTT. Translating gives CASSAGGQVFNEKLFF.

This clone was seen once. This sequence joins TRBV10-3 and TRBJ2-7; a possible D gene is TRBD2 (6 bases). There are 15 residues in the CDR3. V lost 0 bases and J 6 bases, leaving 15 bases between the germline ends. The germline V gene has CDR1 ENHRY and CDR2 SYGVKD. CDR3 residues: CAISESVGGRIEQYF. CDR3 nucleotide sequence: TGTGCCATCAGTGAGTCGGTTGGAGGGAGGATCGAGCAGTACTTC.